This T cell receptor (beta chain) was sequenced for a study of CXCR3-negative and CXCR3-positive naive CD8 T cells. CDR3 length: 14 amino acids. Germline loops: CDR1 MRHNA, CDR2 SNTAGT. Findings and caveats of the study: No difference in surface CD5 was seen between naive subsets, and TCR strength was inferred from TRB CDR3 properties.

Libraries were UMI-labeled 5' RACE TRB cDNA. TCRdb re-called the 5' RACE reads and catalogs CDR3 proteins one per entry, DNA excluded. The table for this sample gives 46,000 or so distinct CDR3 sequences. A note on this clonotype: Its antigen is not identified.

CD45RO-CCR7+CD27+CD95- marked naive CD8+ T cells. The sample taken for sequencing was naive CXCR3- CD8+ T cells from blood. Subset reported: CD45RO-CCR7+CD27+CD95- naive CD8+ T cells lacking CXCR3 (TNR3-). This sequence originates from a human donor in good health. Some clones in this sample may be carry-over from other donors' samples. The chain has TRBV6-4 and TRBJ2-2. CDR3 sequence: CASSGVGDTGELFF.